One sample yielded the 25 T cell receptor beta chains listed below, sequenced in a study of blood T cells in healthy people across ages. The authors ran a second PCR of about 7 to 11 cycles using a sample-barcoded 5' primer and a J-beta primer mix. TCRdb independently ran MiXCR on the 5' RACE reads; one entry per CDR3 protein. Counted here are about 1.6 million distinct CDR3 sequences, approximately 32% occurring once; the ten biggest clones make up around 11%. Material: blood. The source of these receptors is a woman aged 25-40 years in good health.

At least ten counts were recorded for this clonotype. CDR3 sequence: CSASRTRETQYF. The DNA for the CDR3 is TGCAGTGCTAGCCGGACTAGAGAGACCCAGTACTTC. The chain couples TRBV20-1 to TRBJ2-5; the match to TRBD2 covers 7 bases. Germline V gene lookup returns CDR1 DFQATT and CDR2 SNEGSKA (reference sequence). The CDR3 sequence is 12 residues long. V lost 3 bases, J lost 4 bases, and 2 bases stayed unmatched.

The gene calls are TRBV29-1 and TRBJ2-2; TRBD1 matches at 7 bases. Germline V gene lookup returns CDR1 SQVTM and CDR2 ANQGSEA. This CDR3 has 13 residues. Losses at the gene ends were 7 bases for V and 6 bases for J; bases not matched to a gene: 8. CDR3 protein: CSGVAGGSGELFF. CDR3 nucleotide sequence: TGCAGCGGGGTGGCAGGGGGATCCGGGGAGCTGTTTTTT.

V is TRBV20-1 and J is TRBJ2-7, with a tentative D call TRBD1 (6 bases). Trimming took 6 bases from V and 4 from J, leaving 13 bases between them. Germline V gene lookup returns CDR1 DFQATT and CDR2 SNEGSKA (reference sequence). The CDR3 totals 12 residues. The DNA of the CDR3 is TGCAGTGCGGGCAGGGGCGAATACGAGCAGTACTTC. Amino acid sequence: CSAGRGEYEQYF.

A remark on this clonotype: One end of the junction is discordant with germline, which a read error may explain. The chain uses TRBV4-1 and TRBJ1-1; weak D call: TRBD1 (5 bases). Germline V gene lookup returns CDR1 MGHRA and CDR2 YSYEKL. This CDR3 contains 15 residues. In DNA form, the CDR3 reads TGCGCCAGCAGCCAAGGTGGGGGGATGGGCACTAAAGCTTTCTTT. It encodes CASSQGGGMGTKAFF.

The CDR3 spells CASSQAERGKQFF. DNA for the CDR3: TGCGCCAGCAGCCAAGCTGAGCGCGGTAAGCAGTTCTTC. This chain joins TRBV4-1 and TRBJ2-1, with D uncertain. Germline values: CDR1 MGHRA, CDR2 YSYEKL. The CDR3 spans 13 residues. The germline V and J ends were trimmed by 1 base and 11 bases, with 12 bases remaining between them.

This clonotype was detected only a few times. This sequence joins TRBV5-1 and TRBJ1-5, with TRBD1 matching over 8 bases. CDR3 length: 15 amino acids. Losses at the gene ends were 4 bases for V and 7 bases for J; bases not matched to a gene: 10. The V gene's germline CDR1 is SGHRS and CDR2 YFSETQ. The CDR3 nucleotides are TGCGCCAGCAGCCCCGCTGGACAGGGAGGACAGCCCCAGCATTTT. Translating gives CASSPAGQGGQPQHF.

The CDR3 nucleotides are TGCAGTGCTAGAGGACTCCCAGAGACCCAGTACTTC. Amino acids: CSARGLPETQYF. The genes are TRBV20-1 and TRBJ2-5, with D hard to call. Per the germline V gene, CDR1 is DFQATT and CDR2 is SNEGSKA (reference sequence). The V end lost 1 base, the J end lost 4 bases, and 7 bases lay between the germline ends. The CDR3 runs 12 residues.

This rearrangement joins TRBV20-1 to TRBJ1-2; 9 bases match TRBD1. Germline lookup yields CDR1 DFQATT and CDR2 SNEGSKA (reference sequence). The CDR3 covers 15 residues. The V and J ends lost 0 bases and 3 bases, in that order; junction bases with no gene match: 5. CDR3 loop: CSARETGGSYYGYTF. Here the CDR3 DNA reads TGCAGTGCTAGAGAGACAGGGGGGAGCTACTATGGCTACACCTTC.

The chain has TRBV28 and TRBJ2-3; 9 bases agree with TRBD2. Germline V lookup: CDR1 MDHEN, CDR2 SYDVKM. Trimming cost V 6 bases and J 2 bases; bases outside gene matches: 9. The CDR3 has 16 residues. The CDR3 spells CASSPPASGNTDTQYF. The CDR3 nucleotides are TGTGCCAGCAGCCCGCCGGCTAGCGGGAACACAGATACGCAGTATTTT.

V and J are TRBV2 and TRBJ2-5, with a possible D match to TRBD1 (5 bases). The tail of the sequence fits TRBJ2-4 better, so the J call may be wrong. This CDR3 contains 12 residues. CDR1 SNHLY and CDR2 FYNNEI come from the germline V gene. The CDR3 coding sequence is TGTGCCAGCAGTCAGAGCAGGGCCATTCAGTACTTC. This gives the protein CASSQSRAIQYF.

The chain links TRBV13 to TRBJ2-7, with D uncertain. The DNA end favors TRBJ2-4, so the J call may be wrong. CDR1 is PRHDT and CDR2 is FYEKMQ in the germline V gene (reference sequence). This CDR3 comprises 17 residues. The CDR3: CASSLGERELAKNIQYF. The CDR3, as DNA: TGTGCCAGCAGCTTAGGGGAGCGAGAGCTAGCCAAAAACATTCAGTACTTC.

The table lists this clonotype with many counts. V is TRBV4-1 and J is TRBJ1-4, with D possibly matching TRBD1 (5 bases). This CDR3 has 17 amino acids. Germline loops: CDR1 MGHRA, CDR2 YSYEKL. The germline V and J ends were trimmed by 0 bases and 8 bases, with 19 bases remaining between them. The CDR3: CASSQDPLGRAGEKLFF. The CDR3 DNA sequence: TGCGCCAGCAGCCAAGATCCGCTAGGCAGGGCCGGGGAAAAACTGTTTTTT.

In its sample, this clonotype was seen many times. This chain links TRBV30 with TRBJ1-1; possibly TRBD1 for D (5 bases). V lost 4 bases to trimming and J lost 2 bases, with 14 bases between them. The V gene's germline CDR1 is GTSNPN and CDR2 SVGIG (reference sequence). There are 14 residues in the CDR3. CDR3 loop: CAWTPLDRNTEAFF. CDR3 in DNA: TGTGCCTGGACCCCACTCGACAGAAACACTGAAGCTTTCTTT.

This clonotype was recorded many times. CDR3 amino acids: CSVVQDYNEQFF. CDR3 DNA: TGCAGCGTTGTACAGGATTACAATGAGCAGTTCTTC. The rearrangement uses TRBV29-1 and TRBJ2-1; a possible D gene is TRBD1 (5 bases). This CDR3 is built from 12 residues. The germline CDR1 and CDR2 sequences are SQVTM and ANQGSEA. Deletions cut 4 bases from V and 4 bases from J, with 8 bases between.

V usage is TRBV20-1 and J usage is TRBJ2-7, with TRBD2 matching 9 bases. Germline assignment: CDR1 DFQATT and CDR2 SNEGSKA (reference sequence). There are 14 residues in the CDR3. Trimming at V came to 2 bases and at J to 5 bases, leaving 7 bases not matched to a gene. CDR3 coding DNA: TGCAGTGCTAGAATGGCTAGCGGGGCCGACGAGCAGTACTTC. Protein product: CSARMASGADEQYF.

The rearrangement links TRBV14 to TRBJ1-2; no clear D gene. The CDR3 consists of 14 residues. Trimming took 5 bases from V and 3 from J, leaving 13 bases between them. Germline V gene data show CDR1 as SGHDN and CDR2 as FVKESK. As DNA, the CDR3 is TGTGCCAGCAGCTCAGGCATTATCGACTATGGCTACACCTTC. Translation gives CASSSGIIDYGYTF.

This clonotype occurred once. A far larger clone lies a single base away; this is likely a read error. The V call is TRBV4-2, the J call TRBJ2-3, with TRBD2 as a possible D gene (5 bases). CDR1 is LGHNA, CDR2 YNFKEQ, per germline. V shed 7 bases and J shed 6 bases, with 14 bases lying between them. The CDR3 covers 13 residues. The CDR3 coding sequence is TGTGCCAGCAACCTCGGACTTGGGGATACGCAGTATTTT. It specifies CASNLGLGDTQYF.

The CDR3 region is CASSLDLLVDTQYF. DNA for the CDR3: TGTGCCAGCAGCTTAGATTTGCTAGTAGATACGCAGTATTTT. This chain links TRBV11-2 with TRBJ2-3; D unresolved. CDR1 is SGHAT, CDR2 FQNNGV, per germline. V was pared by 0 bases and J by 5 bases, with 9 bases between. The CDR3 totals 14 residues. Based on the CDR3 plus reference TRBV11-2 and TRBJ2-3, the full variable domain is EAGVAQSPRYKIIEKRQSVAFWCNPISGHATLYWYQQILGQGPKLLIQFQNNGVVDDSQLPKDRFSAERLKGVDSTLKIQPAKLEDSAVYLCASSLDLLVDTQYFGPGTRLTVL.

Worth noting for this clonotype: An end of the junction differs from the germline gene, which may be a read error. The chain has TRBV5-1 and TRBJ2-4, with 7 positions matching TRBD1. The CDR3 is made up of 15 amino acids. Germline CDR1 reads SGHRS; CDR2 reads YFSETQ. Here the CDR3 reads CVSSSTGPNGNIQYF. In nucleotides, the CDR3 is TGCGTCAGCAGCTCGACAGGGCCGAATGGAAACATTCAGTACTTC. Variable domain in full (rest from reference TRBV5-1 and TRBJ2-4): KAGVTQTPRYLIKTRGQQVTLSCSPISGHRSVSWYQQTPGQGLQFLFEYFSETQRNKGNFPGRFSGRQFSNSRSEMNVSTLELGDSALYLCVSSSTGPNGNIQYFGAGTRLSVL.

The V and J genes are TRBV9 and TRBJ1-1; 9 positions match TRBD1. V lost 0 bases and J lost 4; bases outside the gene matches: 13. Germline V gene sequence: CDR1 SGDLS, CDR2 YYNGEE. The CDR3 spans 18 residues. The CDR3 sequence is CASSVGDRGAEYGTEAFF. For the CDR3, the DNA is TGTGCCAGCAGCGTAGGAGACAGGGGGGCAGAGTATGGCACTGAAGCTTTCTTT. Full variable domain (outside the CDR3, taken from reference TRBV9 and TRBJ1-1): DSGVTQTPKHLITATGQRVTLRCSPRSGDLSVYWYQQSLDQGLQFLIQYYNGEERAKGNILERFSAQQFPDLHSELNLSSLELGDSALYFCASSVGDRGAEYGTEAFFGQGTRLTVV.

This clonotype came up a few times. CDR3 nucleotides: TGCAGTGCCGTTGACGGGACAGGATATGGCTACACCTTC. Protein product: CSAVDGTGYGYTF. The V and J genes are TRBV20-1 and TRBJ1-2; TRBD1 matches 8 bases. This CDR3 has 13 amino acids. V dropped 6 bases and J dropped 5; count of bases not matched to a gene: 8. Germline CDR1 reads DFQATT; CDR2 reads SNEGSKA (reference sequence).

The chain has TRBV10-2 and TRBJ2-7; 15 bases are shared with TRBD2. CDR1 is WSHSY, CDR2 SAAADI, per germline. The CDR3 contains 19 residues. Trimming cost V 0 bases and J 4 bases; bases outside gene matches: 10. The CDR3 reads CASSESGLAGGPPRYEQYF. CDR3 bases: TGCGCCAGCAGTGAGTCGGGACTAGCGGGAGGACCCCCTCGGTACGAGCAGTACTTC.

This rearrangement joins TRBV4-2 to TRBJ2-1; tentative D call: TRBD2 (6 bases). Trimming shortened V by 1 base and J by 0 bases, and 13 bases separated the two germline ends. Germline values: CDR1 LGHNA, CDR2 YNFKEQ. The CDR3 has 17 residues. The CDR3 coding sequence is TGTGCCAGCAGCCAAGGTCTACCCGGGAGCTCCTACAATGAGCAGTTCTTC. This sequence encodes CASSQGLPGSSYNEQFF.

This clonotype was found a few times. V usage is TRBV27 and J usage is TRBJ1-3; D uncertain. V dropped 5 bases and J dropped 0 bases, with 11 bases sitting between them. The CDR3 has 15 amino acids. CDR1 and CDR2 (germline): MNHEY, SMNVEV (reference sequence). The CDR3 bases are TGTGCCAGCAGTCCCCTTCCAATCTCTGGAAACACCATATATTTT. It is translated as CASSPLPISGNTIYF.

This chain uses TRBV28 with TRBJ2-1; 7 bases match TRBD2. Germline CDR1 reads MDHEN; CDR2 reads SYDVKM. The length of the CDR3 is 14 residues. V dropped 8 bases and J dropped 4; count of bases not matched to a gene: 8. In DNA, the CDR3 is TGTGCCAGCTTGGGGCGGGAGCCATACAATGAGCAGTTCTTC. Its protein is CASLGREPYNEQFF. Supplemented by reference TRBV28 and TRBJ2-1, the full variable domain reads DVKVTQSSRYLVKRTGEKVFLECVQDMDHENMFWYRQDPGLGLRLIYFSYDVKMKEKGDIPEGYSVSREKKERFSLILESASTNQTSMYLCASLGREPYNEQFFGPGTRLTVL.